The clone carrying this T cell receptor (beta chain) was seen more than once but under ten times. No antigen is known for it. This record comes from a study of T cell repertoires in cytomegalovirus infection. Study context: CMV epitopes that were recently identified and HLA-C-restricted were used alongside well-studied HLA-B-restricted ones. Through public TCR beta signatures, both CMV infection and matching HLA type were indicated. Overall study results and limits: Based on cumulative public TCR beta family frequency, carriers of CMV plus the relevant HLA were identified. The ex vivo response was dominated by HLA-C-restricted CMV-specific TCR beta clonotypes.

V was pared by 7 bases and J by 8 bases, with 30 bases between. Germline assignment: CDR1 LNHDA and CDR2 SQIVND (reference sequence). This CDR3 spans 18 amino acids. TCRdb analysed the reads with MiXCR anew, one entry per CDR3 protein. The sample consists of 110,000 or so distinct CDR3 sequences, roughly 30% of them appearing once. This chain uses TRBV19 with TRBJ2-1; D may be TRBD1 (5 bases). The material sequenced was CD8+ T cells from cultured PBMCs, taken from culture after CMV antigen stimulation. The sequence was obtained from a human donor in good health (CMV status not recorded). Some clones in this sample may be carry-over from other donors' samples. The CDR3 bases are TGTGCCAGTAAGGCTAGTTCGTCCGGGCTGGGGCGCGAGGATGAGCAGTTCTTC. This sequence encodes CASKASSSGLGREDEQFF.